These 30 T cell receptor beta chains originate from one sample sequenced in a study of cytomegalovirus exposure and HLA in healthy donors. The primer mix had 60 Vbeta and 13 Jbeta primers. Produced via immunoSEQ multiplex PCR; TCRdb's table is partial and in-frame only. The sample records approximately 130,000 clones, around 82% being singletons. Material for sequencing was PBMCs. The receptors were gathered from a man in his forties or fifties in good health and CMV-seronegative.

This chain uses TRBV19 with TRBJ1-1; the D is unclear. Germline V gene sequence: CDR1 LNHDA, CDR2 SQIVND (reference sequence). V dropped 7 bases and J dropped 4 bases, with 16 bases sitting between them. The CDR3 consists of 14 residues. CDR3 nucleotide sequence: TGTGCCAGTACTCCCGACTGGGGAGGCACTGAAGCTTTCTTT. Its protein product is CASTPDWGGTEAFF.

The CDR3 protein is CASSPASSGANVLTF. In DNA form, the CDR3 reads TGTGCCAGCAGTCCCGCGAGCTCTGGGGCCAACGTCCTGACTTTC. The chain combines TRBV28 with TRBJ2-6; D call uncertain. Trimming removed 5 bases at V and 0 bases at J, with 8 bases between. Per the germline V gene, CDR1 is MDHEN and CDR2 is SYDVKM. The CDR3 runs 15 residues. The whole variable domain, filled in from reference TRBV28 and TRBJ2-6, reads DVKVTQSSRYLVKRTGEKVFLECVQDMDHENMFWYRQDPGLGLRLIYFSYDVKMKEKGDIPEGYSVSREKKERFSLILESASTNQTSMYLCASSPASSGANVLTFGAGSRLTVL.

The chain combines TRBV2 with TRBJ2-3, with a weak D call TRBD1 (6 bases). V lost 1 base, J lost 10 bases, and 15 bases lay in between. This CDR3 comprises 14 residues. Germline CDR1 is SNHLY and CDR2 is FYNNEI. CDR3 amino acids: CASSEDLGARSQYF. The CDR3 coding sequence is TGTGCCAGCAGTGAAGATTTGGGGGCGAGATCGCAGTATTTT.

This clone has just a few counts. The CDR3 DNA sequence: TGTGCCAGCAGTTTGACAGGGGGCAATCAGCCCCAGCATTTT. It is translated as CASSLTGGNQPQHF. This chain links TRBV6-6 with TRBJ1-5, with 8 bases matching TRBD1. The junction had 1 base not matched to a gene; V was cut back by 4 bases and J by 2 bases. The CDR3 spans 14 residues. Germline V gene data show CDR1 as MNHNY and CDR2 as SVGAGI (reference sequence).

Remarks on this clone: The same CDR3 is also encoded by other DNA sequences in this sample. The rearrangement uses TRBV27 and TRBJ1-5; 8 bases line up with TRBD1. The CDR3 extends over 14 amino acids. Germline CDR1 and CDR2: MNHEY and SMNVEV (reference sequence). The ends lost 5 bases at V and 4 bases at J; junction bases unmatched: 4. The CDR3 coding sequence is TGTGCCAGCAGTCCTCGGACAGGGAATCAGCCCCAGCATTTT. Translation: CASSPRTGNQPQHF.

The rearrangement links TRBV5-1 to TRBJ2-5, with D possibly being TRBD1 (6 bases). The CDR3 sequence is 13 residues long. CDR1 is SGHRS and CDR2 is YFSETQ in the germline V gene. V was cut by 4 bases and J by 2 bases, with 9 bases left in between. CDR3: CASSGGQQETQYF. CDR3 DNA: TGCGCCAGCAGCGGCGGACAGCAAGAGACCCAGTACTTC.

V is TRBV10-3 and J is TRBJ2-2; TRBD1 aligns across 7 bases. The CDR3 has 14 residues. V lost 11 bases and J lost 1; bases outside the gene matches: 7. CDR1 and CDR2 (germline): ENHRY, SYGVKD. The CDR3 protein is CAVRRTGNTGELFF. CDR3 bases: TGTGCCGTAAGAAGGACAGGGAACACCGGGGAGCTGTTTTTT.

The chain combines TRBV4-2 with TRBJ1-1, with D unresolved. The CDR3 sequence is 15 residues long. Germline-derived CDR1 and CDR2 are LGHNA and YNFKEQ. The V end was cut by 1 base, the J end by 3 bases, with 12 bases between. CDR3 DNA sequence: TGTGCCAGCAGCCAAGGGCACGGAGCGGACACTGAAGCTTTCTTT. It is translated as CASSQGHGADTEAFF.

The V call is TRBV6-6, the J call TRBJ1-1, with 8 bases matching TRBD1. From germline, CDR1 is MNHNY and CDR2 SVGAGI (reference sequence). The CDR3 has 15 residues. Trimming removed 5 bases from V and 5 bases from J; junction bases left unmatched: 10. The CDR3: CASSREYRGETEAFF. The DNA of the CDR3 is TGTGCCAGCAGTCGGGAATACAGGGGGGAGACTGAAGCTTTCTTT.

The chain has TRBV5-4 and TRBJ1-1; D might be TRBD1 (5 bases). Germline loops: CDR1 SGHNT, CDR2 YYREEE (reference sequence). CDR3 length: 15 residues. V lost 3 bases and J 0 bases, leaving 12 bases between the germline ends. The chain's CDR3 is CASSSPDIMNTEAFF. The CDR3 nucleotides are TGTGCCAGCAGCTCACCGGACATAATGAACACTGAAGCTTTCTTT.

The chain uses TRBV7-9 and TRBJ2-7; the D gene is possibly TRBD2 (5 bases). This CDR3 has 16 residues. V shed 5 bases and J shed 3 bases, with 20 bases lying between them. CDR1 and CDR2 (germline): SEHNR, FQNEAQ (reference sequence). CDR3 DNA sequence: TGTGCCAGCAGCCATATCGGGTCCGACTACCTCTACGAGCAGTACTTC. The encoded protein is CASSHIGSDYLYEQYF.

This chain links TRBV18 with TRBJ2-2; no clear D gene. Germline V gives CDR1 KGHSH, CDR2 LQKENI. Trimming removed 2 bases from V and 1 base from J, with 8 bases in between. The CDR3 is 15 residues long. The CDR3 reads CASSPSTLNTGELFF. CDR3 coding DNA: TGTGCCAGCTCACCATCAACTCTGAACACCGGGGAGCTGTTTTTT.

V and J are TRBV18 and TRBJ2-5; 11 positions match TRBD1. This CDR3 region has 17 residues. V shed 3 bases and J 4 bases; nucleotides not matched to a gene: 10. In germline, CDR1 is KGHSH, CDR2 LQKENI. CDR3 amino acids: CASSPARGQGDGETQYF. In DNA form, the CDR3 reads TGTGCCAGCTCACCGGCGAGGGGACAGGGGGATGGAGAGACCCAGTACTTC.

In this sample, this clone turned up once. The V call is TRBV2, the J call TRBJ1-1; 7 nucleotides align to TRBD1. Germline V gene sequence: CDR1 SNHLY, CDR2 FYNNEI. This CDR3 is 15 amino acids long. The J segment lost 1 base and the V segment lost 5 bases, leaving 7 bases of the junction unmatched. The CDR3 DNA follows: TGTGCCAGCAGTATTCAGGGGGGCGCGAACACTGAAGCTTTCTTT. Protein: CASSIQGGANTEAFF.

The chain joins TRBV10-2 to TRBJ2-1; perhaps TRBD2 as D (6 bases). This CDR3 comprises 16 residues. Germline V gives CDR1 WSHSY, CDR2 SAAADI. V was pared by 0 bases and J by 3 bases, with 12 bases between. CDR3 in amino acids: CASSESSGTGYNEQFF. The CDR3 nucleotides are TGCGCCAGCAGTGAGTCCTCCGGGACTGGCTACAATGAGCAGTTCTTC.

The CDR3 reads CASSLKAGGNEQFF. CDR3 coding DNA: TGTGCCAGCAGCTTGAAAGCGGGAGGCAATGAGCAGTTCTTC. The chain links TRBV5-4 to TRBJ2-1; the match to TRBD2 covers 9 bases. V trimming: 1 base; J trimming: 6 bases; junction bases outside the gene matches: 2. This CDR3 comprises 14 residues. In germline, CDR1 is SGHNT, CDR2 YYREEE (reference sequence).

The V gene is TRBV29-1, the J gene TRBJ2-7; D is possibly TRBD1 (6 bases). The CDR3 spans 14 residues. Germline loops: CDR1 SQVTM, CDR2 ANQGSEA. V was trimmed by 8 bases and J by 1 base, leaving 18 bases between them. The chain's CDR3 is CSTSSGTRSYEQYF. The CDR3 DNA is TGCAGCACAAGTTCCGGGACACGATCCTACGAGCAGTACTTC.

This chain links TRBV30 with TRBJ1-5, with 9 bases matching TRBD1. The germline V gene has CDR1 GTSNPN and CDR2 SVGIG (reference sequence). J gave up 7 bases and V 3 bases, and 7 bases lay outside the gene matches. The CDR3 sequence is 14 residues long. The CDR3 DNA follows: TGTGCCTGGAGCGAAACAGGGGGCGGACAGCCCCAGCATTTT. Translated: CAWSETGGGQPQHF.

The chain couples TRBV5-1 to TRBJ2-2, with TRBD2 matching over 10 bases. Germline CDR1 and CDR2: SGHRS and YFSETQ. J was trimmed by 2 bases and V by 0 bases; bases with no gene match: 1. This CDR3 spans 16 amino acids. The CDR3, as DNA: TGCGCCAGCAGCTTGGTAGCGGGAGGTAACACCGGGGAGCTGTTTTTT. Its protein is CASSLVAGGNTGELFF.

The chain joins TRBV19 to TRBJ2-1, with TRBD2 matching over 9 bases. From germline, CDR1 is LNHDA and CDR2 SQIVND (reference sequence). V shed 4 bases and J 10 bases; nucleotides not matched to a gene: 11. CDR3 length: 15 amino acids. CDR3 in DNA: TGTGCCAGTAGTACCGTGACTAGCGGTTCGTTAGAGCAGTTCTTC. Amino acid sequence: CASSTVTSGSLEQFF.

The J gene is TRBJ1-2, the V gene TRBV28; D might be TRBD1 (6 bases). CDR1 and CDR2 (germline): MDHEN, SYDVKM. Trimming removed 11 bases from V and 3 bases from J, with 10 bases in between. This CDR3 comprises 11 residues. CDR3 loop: CAAGVDYGYTF. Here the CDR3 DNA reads TGTGCCGCAGGGGTAGACTATGGCTACACCTTC.

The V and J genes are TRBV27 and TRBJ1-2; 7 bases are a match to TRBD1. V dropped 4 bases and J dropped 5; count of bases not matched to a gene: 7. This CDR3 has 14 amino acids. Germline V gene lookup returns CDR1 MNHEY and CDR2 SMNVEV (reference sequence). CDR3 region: CASSSSRGQYGYTF. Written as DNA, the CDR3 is TGTGCCAGCAGTTCCTCGAGGGGGCAGTATGGCTACACCTTC.

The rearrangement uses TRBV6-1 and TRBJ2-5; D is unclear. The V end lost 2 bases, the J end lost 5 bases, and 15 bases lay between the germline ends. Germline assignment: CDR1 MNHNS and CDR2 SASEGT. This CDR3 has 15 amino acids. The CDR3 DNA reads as TGTGCCAGCAGTGAATTCTCTGATCACGGGGAGACCCAGTACTTC. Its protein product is CASSEFSDHGETQYF.

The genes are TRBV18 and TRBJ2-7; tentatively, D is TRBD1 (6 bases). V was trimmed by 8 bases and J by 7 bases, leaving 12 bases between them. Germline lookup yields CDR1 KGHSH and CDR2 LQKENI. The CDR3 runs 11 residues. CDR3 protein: CASRHQGEQYF. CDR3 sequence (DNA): TGTGCCAGCCGACATCAGGGGGAGCAGTACTTC.

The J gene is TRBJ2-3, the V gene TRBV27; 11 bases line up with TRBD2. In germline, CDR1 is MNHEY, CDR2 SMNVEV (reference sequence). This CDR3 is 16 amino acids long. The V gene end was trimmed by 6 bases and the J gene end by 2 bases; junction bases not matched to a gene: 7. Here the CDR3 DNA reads TGTGCCAGCAGACGTAGCGGGAGGGCGGCCACAGATACGCAGTATTTT. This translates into CASRRSGRAATDTQYF.

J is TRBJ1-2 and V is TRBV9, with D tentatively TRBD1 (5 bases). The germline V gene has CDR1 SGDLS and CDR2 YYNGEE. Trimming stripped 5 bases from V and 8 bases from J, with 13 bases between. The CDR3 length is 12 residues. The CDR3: CASSGQGGGYTF. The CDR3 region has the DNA TGTGCCAGCAGTGGGCAGGGAGGAGGCTACACCTTC.

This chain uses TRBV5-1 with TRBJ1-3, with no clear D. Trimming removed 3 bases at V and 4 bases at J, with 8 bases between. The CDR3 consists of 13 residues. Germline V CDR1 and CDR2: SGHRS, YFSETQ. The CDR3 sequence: CASSSQQGNTIYF. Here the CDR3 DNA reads TGCGCCAGCAGCTCCCAACAGGGAAACACCATATATTTT.

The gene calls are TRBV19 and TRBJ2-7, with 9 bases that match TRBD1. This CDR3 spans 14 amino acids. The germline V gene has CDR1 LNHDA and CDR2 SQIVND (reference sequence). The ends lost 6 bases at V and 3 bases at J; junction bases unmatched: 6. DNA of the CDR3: TGTGCCAGTAGCACCGGGACAGGGTTCTACGAGCAGTACTTC. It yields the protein CASSTGTGFYEQYF.

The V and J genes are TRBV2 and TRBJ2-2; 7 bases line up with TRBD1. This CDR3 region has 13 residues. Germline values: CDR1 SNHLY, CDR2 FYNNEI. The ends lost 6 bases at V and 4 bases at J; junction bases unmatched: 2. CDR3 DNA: TGTGCCAGCAGACAGGGGTTCACCGGGGAGCTGTTTTTT. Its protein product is CASRQGFTGELFF.

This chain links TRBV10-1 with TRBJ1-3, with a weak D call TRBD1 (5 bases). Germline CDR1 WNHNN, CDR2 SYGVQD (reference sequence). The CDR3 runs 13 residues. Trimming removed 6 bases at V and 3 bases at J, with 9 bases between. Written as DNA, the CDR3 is TGCGCCAGCAGCCGACAGCTTGGAAACACCATATATTTT. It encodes CASSRQLGNTIYF.